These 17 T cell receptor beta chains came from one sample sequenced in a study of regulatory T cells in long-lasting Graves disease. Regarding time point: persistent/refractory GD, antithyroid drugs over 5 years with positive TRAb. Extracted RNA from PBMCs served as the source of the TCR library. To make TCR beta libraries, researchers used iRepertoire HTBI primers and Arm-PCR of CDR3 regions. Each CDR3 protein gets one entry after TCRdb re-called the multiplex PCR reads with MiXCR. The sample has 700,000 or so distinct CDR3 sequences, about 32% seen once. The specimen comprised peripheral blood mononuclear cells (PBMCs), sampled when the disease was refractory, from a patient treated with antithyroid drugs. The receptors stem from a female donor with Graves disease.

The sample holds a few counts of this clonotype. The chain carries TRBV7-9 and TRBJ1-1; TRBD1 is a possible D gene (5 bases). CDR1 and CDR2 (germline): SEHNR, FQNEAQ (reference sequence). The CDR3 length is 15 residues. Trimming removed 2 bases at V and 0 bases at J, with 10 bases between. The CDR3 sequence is CASSLLGGVNTEAFF. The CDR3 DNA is TGTGCCAGCAGCTTACTGGGGGGGGTGAACACTGAAGCTTTCTTT.

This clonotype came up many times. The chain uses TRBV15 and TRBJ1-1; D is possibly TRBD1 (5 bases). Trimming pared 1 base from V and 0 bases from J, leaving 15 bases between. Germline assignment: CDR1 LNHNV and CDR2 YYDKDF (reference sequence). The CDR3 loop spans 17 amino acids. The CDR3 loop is CATSRVGKGWLNTEAFF. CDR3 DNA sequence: TGTGCCACCAGCAGAGTTGGAAAGGGGTGGTTGAACACTGAAGCTTTCTTT.

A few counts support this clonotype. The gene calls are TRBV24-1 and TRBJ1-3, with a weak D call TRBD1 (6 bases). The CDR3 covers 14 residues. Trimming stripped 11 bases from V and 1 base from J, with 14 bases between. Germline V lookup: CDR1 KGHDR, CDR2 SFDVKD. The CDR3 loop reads CASMDRFSGNTIYF. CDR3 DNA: TGTGCCAGCATGGACAGATTTTCTGGAAACACCATATATTTT.

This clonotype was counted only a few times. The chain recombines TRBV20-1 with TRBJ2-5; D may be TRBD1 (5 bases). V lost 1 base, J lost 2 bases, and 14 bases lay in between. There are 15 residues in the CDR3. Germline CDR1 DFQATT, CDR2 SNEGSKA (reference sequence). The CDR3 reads CSARGFGALQETQYF. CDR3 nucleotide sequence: TGCAGTGCTAGAGGTTTTGGGGCCCTTCAAGAGACCCAGTACTTC.

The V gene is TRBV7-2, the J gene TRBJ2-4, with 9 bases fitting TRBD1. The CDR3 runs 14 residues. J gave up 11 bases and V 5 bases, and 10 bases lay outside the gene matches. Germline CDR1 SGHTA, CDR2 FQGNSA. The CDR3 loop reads CASSRSRQGVVQYF. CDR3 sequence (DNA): TGTGCCAGCAGCCGCAGCCGACAGGGGGTAGTTCAGTACTTC.

DNA of the CDR3: TGTGCCTGGAGCCCGGGACAGACCTATGGCTACACCTTC. As protein: CAWSPGQTYGYTF. This chain uses TRBV30 with TRBJ1-2, with TRBD1 matching 7 bases. J was trimmed by 4 bases and V by 3 bases; bases with no gene match: 5. CDR1 GTSNPN and CDR2 SVGIG come from the germline V gene (reference sequence). CDR3 length: 13 amino acids.

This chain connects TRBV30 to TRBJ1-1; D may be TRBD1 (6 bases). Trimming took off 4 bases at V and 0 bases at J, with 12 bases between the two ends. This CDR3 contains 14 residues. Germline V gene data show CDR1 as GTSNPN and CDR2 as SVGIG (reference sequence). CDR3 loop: CAWTLGTMNTEAFF. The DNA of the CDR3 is TGTGCCTGGACACTCGGGACAATGAACACTGAAGCTTTCTTT.

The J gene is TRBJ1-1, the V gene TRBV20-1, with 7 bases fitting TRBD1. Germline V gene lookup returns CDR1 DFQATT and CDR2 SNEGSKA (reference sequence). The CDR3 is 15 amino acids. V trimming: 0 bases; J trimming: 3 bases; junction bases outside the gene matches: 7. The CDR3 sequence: CSARDEGALDTEAFF. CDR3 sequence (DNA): TGCAGTGCTAGAGATGAGGGGGCCCTGGACACTGAAGCTTTCTTT.

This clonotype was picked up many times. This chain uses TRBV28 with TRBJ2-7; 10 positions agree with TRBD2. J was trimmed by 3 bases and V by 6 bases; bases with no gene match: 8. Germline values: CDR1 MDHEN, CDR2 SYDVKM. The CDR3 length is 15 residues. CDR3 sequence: CASRLGLALYYEQYF. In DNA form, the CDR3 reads TGTGCCAGCAGGCTGGGACTAGCGTTATACTACGAGCAGTACTTC.

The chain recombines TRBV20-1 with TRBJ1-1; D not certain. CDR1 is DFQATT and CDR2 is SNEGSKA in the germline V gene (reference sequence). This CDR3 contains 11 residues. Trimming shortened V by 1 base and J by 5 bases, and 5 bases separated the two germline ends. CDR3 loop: CSARGITEAFF. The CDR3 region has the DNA TGCAGTGCTAGAGGGATAACTGAAGCTTTCTTT.

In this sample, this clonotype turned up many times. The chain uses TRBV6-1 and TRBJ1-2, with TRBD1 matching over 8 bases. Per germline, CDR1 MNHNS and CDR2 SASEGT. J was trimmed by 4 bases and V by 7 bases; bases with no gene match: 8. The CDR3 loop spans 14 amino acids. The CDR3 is CASTVDRGAYGYTF. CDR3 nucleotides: TGTGCCAGCACTGTAGACAGGGGCGCCTATGGCTACACCTTC.

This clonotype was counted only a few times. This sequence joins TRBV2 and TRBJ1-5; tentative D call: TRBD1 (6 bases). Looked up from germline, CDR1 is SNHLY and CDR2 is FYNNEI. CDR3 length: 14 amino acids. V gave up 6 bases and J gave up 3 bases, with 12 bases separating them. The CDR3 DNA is TGTGCCAGCAGGGGCGGGGGCCCCAATCAGCCCCAGCATTTT. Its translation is CASRGGGPNQPQHF.

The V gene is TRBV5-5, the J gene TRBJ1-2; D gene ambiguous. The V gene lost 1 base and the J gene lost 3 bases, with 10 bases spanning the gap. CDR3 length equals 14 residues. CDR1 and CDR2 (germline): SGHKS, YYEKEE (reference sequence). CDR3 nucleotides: TGTGCCAGCAGCTTGAGCGGGAGTCACTATGGCTACACCTTC. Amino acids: CASSLSGSHYGYTF.

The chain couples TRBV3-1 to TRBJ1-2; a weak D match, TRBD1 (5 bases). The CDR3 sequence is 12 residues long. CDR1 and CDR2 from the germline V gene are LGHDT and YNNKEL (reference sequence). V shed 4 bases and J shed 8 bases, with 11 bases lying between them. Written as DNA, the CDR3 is TGTGCCAGCAGCCTCGGGGACCGGGGCTACACCTTC. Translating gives CASSLGDRGYTF. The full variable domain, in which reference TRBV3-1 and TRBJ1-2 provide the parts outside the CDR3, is DTAVSQTPKYLVTQMGNDKSIKCEQNLGHDTMYWYKQDSKKFLKIMFSYNNKELIINETVPNRFSPKSPDKAHLNLHINSLELGDSAVYFCASSLGDRGYTFGSGTRLTVV.

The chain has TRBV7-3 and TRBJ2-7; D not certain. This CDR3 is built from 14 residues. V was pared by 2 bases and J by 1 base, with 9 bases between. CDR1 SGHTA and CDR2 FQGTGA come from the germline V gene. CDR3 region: CASSLLGPSYEQYF. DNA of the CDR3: TGTGCCAGCAGCTTACTGGGTCCATCCTACGAGCAGTACTTC. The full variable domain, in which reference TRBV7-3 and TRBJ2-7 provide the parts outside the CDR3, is GAGVSQTPSNKVTEKGKYVELRCDPISGHTALYWYRQSLGQGPEFLIYFQGTGAADDSGLPNDRFFAVRPEGSVSTLKIQRTERGDSAVYLCASSLLGPSYEQYFGPGTRLTVT.

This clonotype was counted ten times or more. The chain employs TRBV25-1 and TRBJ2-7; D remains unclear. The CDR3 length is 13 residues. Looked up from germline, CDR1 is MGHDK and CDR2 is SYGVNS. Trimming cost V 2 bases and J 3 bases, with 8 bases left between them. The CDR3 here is CASSELGSYEQYF. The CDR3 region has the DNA TGTGCCAGCAGTGAACTTGGCAGCTACGAGCAGTACTTC.

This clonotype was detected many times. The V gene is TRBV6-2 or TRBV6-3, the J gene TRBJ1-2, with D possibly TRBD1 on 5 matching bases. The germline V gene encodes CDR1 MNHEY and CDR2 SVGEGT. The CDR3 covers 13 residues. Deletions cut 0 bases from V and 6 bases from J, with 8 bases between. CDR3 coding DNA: TGTGCCAGCAGTTACTCTCGGGGGGATGGCTACACCTTC. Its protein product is CASSYSRGDGYTF.